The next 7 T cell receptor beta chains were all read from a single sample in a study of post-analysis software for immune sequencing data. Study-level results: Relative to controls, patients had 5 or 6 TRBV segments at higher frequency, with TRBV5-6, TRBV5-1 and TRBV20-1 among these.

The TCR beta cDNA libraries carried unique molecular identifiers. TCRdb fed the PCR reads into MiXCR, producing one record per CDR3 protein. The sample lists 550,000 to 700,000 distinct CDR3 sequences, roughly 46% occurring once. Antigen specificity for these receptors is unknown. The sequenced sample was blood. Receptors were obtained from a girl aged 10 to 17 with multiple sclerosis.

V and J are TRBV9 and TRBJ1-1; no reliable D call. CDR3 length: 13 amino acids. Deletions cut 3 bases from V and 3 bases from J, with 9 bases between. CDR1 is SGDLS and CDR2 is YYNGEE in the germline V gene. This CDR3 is CASSASLDTEAFF. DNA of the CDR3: TGTGCCAGCAGCGCATCCTTGGACACTGAAGCTTTCTTT.

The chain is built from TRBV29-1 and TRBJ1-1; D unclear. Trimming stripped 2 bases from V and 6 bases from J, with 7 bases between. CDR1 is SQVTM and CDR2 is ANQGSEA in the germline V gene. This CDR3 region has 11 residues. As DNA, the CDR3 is TGCAGCGTTGAAATCGGCCCTGAAGCTTTCTTT. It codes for CSVEIGPEAFF.

CDR3 region: CASSLEDIRFEQYF. In nucleotides, the CDR3 is TGCGCCAGCAGCTTGGAGGACATTCGTTTCGAGCAGTACTTC. The gene calls are TRBV5-1 and TRBJ2-7; TRBD1 might be the D (5 bases). The germline V and J ends were trimmed by 0 bases and 6 bases, with 13 bases remaining between them. The CDR3 totals 14 residues. CDR1 is SGHRS, CDR2 YFSETQ, per germline.

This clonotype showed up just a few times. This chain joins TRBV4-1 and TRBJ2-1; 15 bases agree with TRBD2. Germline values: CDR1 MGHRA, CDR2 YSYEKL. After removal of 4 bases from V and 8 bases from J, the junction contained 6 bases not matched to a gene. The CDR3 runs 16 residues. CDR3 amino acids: CASSPSGTSGGHEQFF. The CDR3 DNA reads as TGCGCCAGCAGCCCGTCCGGGACTAGCGGGGGGCATGAGCAGTTCTTC.

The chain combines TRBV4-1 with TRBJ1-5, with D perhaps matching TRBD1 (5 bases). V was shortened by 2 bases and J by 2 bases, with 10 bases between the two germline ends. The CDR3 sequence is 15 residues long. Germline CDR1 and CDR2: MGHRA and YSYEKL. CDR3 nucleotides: TGCGCCAGCAGCCAAAATCGGGACGGCAATCAGCCCCAGCATTTT. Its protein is CASSQNRDGNQPQHF.

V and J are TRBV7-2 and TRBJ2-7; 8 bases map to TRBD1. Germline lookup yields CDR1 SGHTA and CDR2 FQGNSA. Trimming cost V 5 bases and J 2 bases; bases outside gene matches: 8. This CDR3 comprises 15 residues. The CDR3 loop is CASSARTGSTYEQYF. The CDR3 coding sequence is TGTGCCAGCAGCGCAAGGACAGGGTCAACCTACGAGCAGTACTTC.

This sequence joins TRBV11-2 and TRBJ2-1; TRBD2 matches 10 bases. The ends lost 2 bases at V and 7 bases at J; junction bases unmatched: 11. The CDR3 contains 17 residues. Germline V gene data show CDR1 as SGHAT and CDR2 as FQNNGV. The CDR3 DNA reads TGTGCCAGCAGCTTAAATCCTAGCGGGAGCAGTAAAAATGAGCAGTTCTTC. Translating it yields CASSLNPSGSSKNEQFF. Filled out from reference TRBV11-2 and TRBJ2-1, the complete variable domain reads EAGVAQSPRYKIIEKRQSVAFWCNPISGHATLYWYQQILGQGPKLLIQFQNNGVVDDSQLPKDRFSAERLKGVDSTLKIQPAKLEDSAVYLCASSLNPSGSSKNEQFFGPGTRLTVL.